A single TCR beta chain is shown here with its context. Its antigen is still unknown. No base quality information exists; no much larger clone differs at one position. The cohort was made up of 666 healthy bone marrow donors. At the time of sampling, every cohort member was nominally healthy, though immune exposures that went unrecorded were likely present. The donor tested CMV seronegative and was one of the 352 seronegative cohort members. Each donor provided a peripheral blood sample, and peripheral blood mononuclear cells were used for TCR beta sequencing. Genomic DNA was extracted from the blood cell samples with the Qiagen DNeasy Blood Extraction Kit. Receptor amplification or capture employed the immunoSEQ multiplex PCR assay. A mixture of 60 forward primers for TCR Vbeta segments and 13 reverse primers for TCR Jbeta segments was used in the multiplex PCR. The CDR3 region of rearranged TCR beta genes was amplified from genomic DNA with a multiplex PCR assay. Amplified TCR beta libraries were sequenced as 87-base-pair reads on the Illumina HiSeq System. In the original analysis: A later analysis counted 75 million to 100 million unique TCR beta chains across the 700 or so repertoires, and roughly 11 million of these chains were shared by at least two donors. Raw reads were error-corrected and collapsed into unique sequences by a nearest-neighbor algorithm in which closely related sequences were merged to remove PCR and sequencing errors. To assign V, D and J gene segments, CDR3 sequences were aligned to IMGT reference sequences. For a sequence to be retained, a match of at least six nucleotides to both a V gene segment and a J gene segment was required. Rearrangements were classified as productive when the CDR3 lacked stop codons and remained in frame with V and J, and all other rearrangements were classified as non-productive. Following IMGT convention, CDR3 was defined as the stretch from the second conserved V-encoded cysteine up to the conserved J-encoded phenylalanine. The earlier analysis of fewer than 750 of the donors excluded sequences that lacked an unambiguous match to a single V gene segment. In an earlier analysis of a few hundred of the donors, V segments were called functional above 56.7% productive rearrangements and were called segregating when the between-donor standard deviation exceeded 5%. To diagnose cytomegalovirus status from the catalog of TCR beta chain sequences, a statistical classification framework was built. V and J gene assignment, in a later analysis, came from comparing TCR nucleotide sequences with IMGT/GENE-DB human TR gene sequences. Using the TCRdist pipeline, a later analysis assigned CDR3 sequences along with most-parsimonious VDJ recombination scenarios. In a later analysis, every TCR beta chain was defined by the combination of its CDR3 amino acid sequence and its V-gene family, and reads without a unique V-gene family were dropped. In a later analysis, fewer than 600 highly shared, low-generation-probability nucleotide sequences were removed to address suspected cross-contamination and a sequencing artifact. For each public chain, a later analysis derived a clonal expansion index from normalized ranks of inferred template counts within each repertoire. Generation probabilities in a later analysis came from a VDJ recombination model fitted to out-of-frame rearrangements, and those results were checked against IGoR. In a later analysis, hypergeometric tests were used to score TCR-TCR, TCR-HLA and TCR-CMV co-occurrence, with a repertoire-size bias correction applied to TCR pairs. False discovery rates were estimated in a later analysis by permuting HLA or CMV assignments 20 times. A later analysis grouped co-occurring TCRs with DBSCAN, adding TCRdist sequence similarity when clustering within HLA-allele-positive subsets. Repertoires with fewer than 30,000 or more than 120,000 public chains, plus five repertoires with anomalous nucleotide sharing, were excluded from co-occurrence clustering. This immuneACCESS table, as held by TCRdb, lists in-frame sequences with V and J called but not all clones. Of the missing ones, under half trace to an unresolved V gene in checked studies; the others have no known cause. That table supplies the V and J calls and clone size; D and trimming were determined from the DNA. The sample table lists roughly 180,000 clones, almost 85% of them with a count of one. The ten largest make up roughly 1% of the sample.

The sample is drawn from a study of cytomegalovirus exposure and HLA in healthy donors listed by TCRdb under 2017. Background on the whole study: In an earlier analysis of approximately 640 of the donors, around 300 Gb of sequence data and 100 million or so unique TCR beta sequences from 150 million to 200 million T cells were reported. Rather than using new phenotypic data, the later analysis identified candidate immune exposures from TCR beta sequences and from how often those sequences occurred across donors. The study was designed to test whether signatures of past pathogen exposure could be identified by cataloging public T cell receptors. Alongside the repertoire data, information on donor age, sex, ethnicity and CMV serostatus was compiled. A later analysis re-examined previously published TCR beta repertoires from just over 650 donors and added high-resolution HLA genotyping to investigate patterns of TCR occurrence. Roughly 300 gigabases of sequencing data and tens of millions of unique TCR sequences were included in an early release covering several hundred HLA-typed donors. All discovery cohort repertoires had been generated on a single sequencing platform. In a later genetic analysis, genome-wide SNP genotypes for 398 of the 666 donors were used, and that subset was treated as a discovery cohort. Besides the first cohort of more than 650 subjects, a separate validation cohort made up of about 120 different subjects was used. An earlier analysis of fewer than 750 of the donors used high-throughput TCR beta sequencing to judge whether each TCR beta V gene segment behaved as functional or pseudogenic. To predict cytomegalovirus infection status, the study brought together high-throughput TCR immunosequencing, statistical association of individual TCRs with disease status, and machine learning. The number of typed donors differed by locus: 629-630 for A, B, C, DRB1 and DQB1; 500 to 550 for DQA1; approximately 610 for DPA1; and about 450 for DPB1. Four or five DR-DQ haplotypes were handled as single units for association and clustering, since linkage in the cohort was strong. HLA typing covered class I and class II loci at four-digit resolution. The genetic ancestry cluster associated with self-reported Caucasian donors included approximately 85% of the 300 to 450 genotyped donors. The T cell repertoires of 666 subjects were profiled by immunosequencing and related to cytomegalovirus serostatus. Across about 370 genotyped donors of the cohort, an average of approximately 240,000 unique TCR beta nucleotide sequences per donor were sequenced, and roughly a sixth of those sequences were non-productive. Broader findings and caveats from the paper: An association between a missense DCLRE1C variant and V-gene and J-gene trimming of TCR beta chains was found in a later genetic analysis and replicated in an independent cohort. The sequencing pipeline was judged likely to have produced a cluster of highly shared sequence variants as a technical artifact. Some IMGT-functional V segments, including TRBV6-2 and TRBV6-3, could not be told apart with the 87-base-pair reads, so those segments were excluded. The authors suggested that the approach could potentially be generalized to other disease states and immunological phenotypes. Correlated functional status among segregating V segments might be attributable to linkage disequilibrium, but an unknown experimental factor could not be ruled out. Compared with the 666-donor mean, donors in an Asian-associated ancestry cluster had fewer N-insertions in productive TCRs, according to a later genetic analysis. When HLA alleles, especially DR and DQ, strongly co-occurred, attributing TCR associations to individual alleles was difficult. A further reported finding was that TCR beta sequences accurately predicted the HLA-A and HLA-B alleles for most subjects in the first cohort. Several of the top co-occurrence clusters appeared to be linked to parvovirus B19, influenza, CMV and Epstein-Barr virus, according to a later analysis. Because counts were too low, roughly 18 rarely observed V segments, including chromosome 9 orphons, were left out of the earlier analysis of some 600 of the donors. In vitro tests confirmed that three of the cytomegalovirus-associated TCR beta chains recognize cytomegalovirus antigens. This cohort had only TCR beta chains sequenced, and the lack of alpha or paired-chain data limited which features could be detected. Compared with equally common non-associated chains, HLA-associated TCR beta chains in a later analysis were more clonally expanded and had lower generation probabilities. Immune exposure information for the cohort was limited to CMV serostatus. Most CMV-associated TCR beta chains appeared to be HLA-restricted in a later analysis, and the HLA associations seemed to be driven largely by CMV exposure. The study gave a list of over 150 TCR beta chains associated with cytomegalovirus. Across donors, most TCR sequences were observed very rarely, whereas some public TCRs were present in many individuals. According to a later analysis, TCR association rates differed among HLA loci, with DRB1 alleles showing the most associated TCRs and HLA-C alleles showing the fewest. The presence/absence analyses assumed that sequencing depth was roughly uniform across donors, and that assumption may not be true. Because HLA typing was missing for some donors at each locus, association tests included only the typed subset. The classifier was reported to diagnose cytomegalovirus status with high specificity and sensitivity in both the original and validation cohorts. In an earlier analysis of about 600 of the donors, most TCR beta V segments appeared in productive rearrangements about 87% or about 30% of the time, broadly matching IMGT annotations. A later analysis associated 15,000 to 20,000 TCR beta sequences with specific HLA alleles at a false discovery rate of 0.05.

Per the germline V gene, SGHTA is the CDR1 and FQGNSA is the CDR2. Germline trimming: 4 bases from V, 3 bases from J; junction bases outside gene matches: 10. The CDR3 sequence holds 16 residues, the cysteine and phenylalanine included. The only DNA kept is the CDR3, 48 bases in frame from the first base. This sequence uses TRBV7-2 and TRBJ1-1; 8 nucleotides in the junction match TRBD1. This receptor was taken from a man aged 30 to 39 in good health and CMV-seronegative. Material: PBMCs. The bases read TGTGCCAGCAGCTCCGGAGCCCCAGGGGGCTACACTGAAGCTTTCTTT. Protein translation: CASSSGAPGGYTEAFF.